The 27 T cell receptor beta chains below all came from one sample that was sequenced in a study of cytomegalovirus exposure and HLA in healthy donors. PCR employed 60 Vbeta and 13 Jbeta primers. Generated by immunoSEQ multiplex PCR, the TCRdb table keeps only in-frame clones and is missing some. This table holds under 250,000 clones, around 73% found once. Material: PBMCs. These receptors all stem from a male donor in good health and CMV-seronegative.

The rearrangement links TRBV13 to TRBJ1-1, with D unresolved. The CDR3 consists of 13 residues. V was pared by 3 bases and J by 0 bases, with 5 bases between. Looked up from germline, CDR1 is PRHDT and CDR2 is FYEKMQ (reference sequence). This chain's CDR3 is CASSLRMNTEAFF. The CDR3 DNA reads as TGTGCCAGCAGCTTGCGGATGAACACTGAAGCTTTCTTT. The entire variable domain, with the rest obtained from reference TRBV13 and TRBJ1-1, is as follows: AAGVIQSPRHLIKEKRETATLKCYPIPRHDTVYWYQQGPGQDPQFLISFYEKMQSDKGSIPDRFSAQQFSDYHSELNMSSLELGDSALYFCASSLRMNTEAFFGQGTRLTVV.

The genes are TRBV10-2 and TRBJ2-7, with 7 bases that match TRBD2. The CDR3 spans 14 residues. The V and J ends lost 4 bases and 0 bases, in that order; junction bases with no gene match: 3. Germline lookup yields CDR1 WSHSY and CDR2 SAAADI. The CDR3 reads CASSASGASYEQYF. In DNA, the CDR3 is TGCGCCAGCAGTGCTAGCGGAGCCTCCTACGAGCAGTACTTC.

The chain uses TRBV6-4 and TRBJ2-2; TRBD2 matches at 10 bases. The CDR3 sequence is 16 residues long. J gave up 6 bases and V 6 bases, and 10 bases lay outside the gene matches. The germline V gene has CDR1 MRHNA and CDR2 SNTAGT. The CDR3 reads CASRKQAGGSAGELFF. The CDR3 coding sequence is TGTGCCAGCAGAAAACAAGCGGGAGGGTCGGCCGGGGAGCTGTTTTTT.

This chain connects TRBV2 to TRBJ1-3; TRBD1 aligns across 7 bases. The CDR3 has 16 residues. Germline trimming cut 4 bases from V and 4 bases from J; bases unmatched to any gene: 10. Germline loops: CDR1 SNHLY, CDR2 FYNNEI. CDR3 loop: CASSGSTGLLGNTIYF. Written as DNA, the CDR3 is TGTGCCAGCAGTGGGTCGACAGGGCTGTTAGGAAACACCATATATTTT.

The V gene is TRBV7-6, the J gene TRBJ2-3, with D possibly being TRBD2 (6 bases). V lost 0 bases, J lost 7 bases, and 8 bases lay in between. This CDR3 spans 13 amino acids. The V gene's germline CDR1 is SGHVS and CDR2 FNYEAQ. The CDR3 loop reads CASSLAEGNTQYF. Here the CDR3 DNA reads TGTGCCAGCAGCTTAGCGGAGGGAAATACGCAGTATTTT.

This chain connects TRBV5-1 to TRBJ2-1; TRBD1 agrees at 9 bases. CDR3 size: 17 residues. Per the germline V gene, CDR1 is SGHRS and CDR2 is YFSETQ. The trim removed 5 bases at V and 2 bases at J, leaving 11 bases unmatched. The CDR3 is CASSLAGTGSPYNEQFF. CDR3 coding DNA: TGCGCCAGCAGTCTTGCGGGGACAGGGTCCCCCTACAATGAGCAGTTCTTC.

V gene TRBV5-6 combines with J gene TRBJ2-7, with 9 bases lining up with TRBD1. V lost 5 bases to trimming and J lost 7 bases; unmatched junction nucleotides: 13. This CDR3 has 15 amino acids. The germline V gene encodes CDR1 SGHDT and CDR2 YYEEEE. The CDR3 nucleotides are TGTGCCAGCAGGGCCAGACAGGGGGATAGCGAAGAGCAGTACTTC. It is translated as CASRARQGDSEEQYF.

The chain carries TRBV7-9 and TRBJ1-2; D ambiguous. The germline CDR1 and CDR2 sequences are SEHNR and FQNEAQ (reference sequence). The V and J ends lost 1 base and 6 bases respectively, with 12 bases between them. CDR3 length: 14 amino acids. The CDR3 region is CASSLEGRGDGYTF. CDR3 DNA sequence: TGTGCCAGCAGCTTAGAAGGTCGGGGAGATGGCTACACCTTC. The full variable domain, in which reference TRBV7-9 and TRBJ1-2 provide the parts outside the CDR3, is DTGVSQNPRHKITKRGQNVTFRCDPISEHNRLYWYRQTLGQGPEFLTYFQNEAQLEKSRLLSDRFSAERPKGSFSTLEIQRTEQGDSAMYLCASSLEGRGDGYTFGSGTRLTVV.

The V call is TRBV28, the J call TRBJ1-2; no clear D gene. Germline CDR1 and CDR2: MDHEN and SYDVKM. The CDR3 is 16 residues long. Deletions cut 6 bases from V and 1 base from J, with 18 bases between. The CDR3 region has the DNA TGTGCCAGCAGCAACGGGATCCATATTATTAACTATGGCTACACCTTC. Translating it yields CASSNGIHIINYGYTF.

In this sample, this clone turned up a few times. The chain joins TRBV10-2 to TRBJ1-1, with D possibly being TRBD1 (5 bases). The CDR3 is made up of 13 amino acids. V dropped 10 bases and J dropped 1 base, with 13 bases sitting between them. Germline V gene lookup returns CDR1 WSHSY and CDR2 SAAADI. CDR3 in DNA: TGCGCCATCGCATACCAGGGGAACACTGAAGCTTTCTTT. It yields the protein CAIAYQGNTEAFF.

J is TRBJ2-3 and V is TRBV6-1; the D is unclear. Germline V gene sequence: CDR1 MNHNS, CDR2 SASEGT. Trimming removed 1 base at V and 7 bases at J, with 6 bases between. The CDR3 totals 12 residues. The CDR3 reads CASSEGLNTQYF. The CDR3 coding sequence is TGTGCCAGCAGTGAAGGGCTCAATACGCAGTATTTT.

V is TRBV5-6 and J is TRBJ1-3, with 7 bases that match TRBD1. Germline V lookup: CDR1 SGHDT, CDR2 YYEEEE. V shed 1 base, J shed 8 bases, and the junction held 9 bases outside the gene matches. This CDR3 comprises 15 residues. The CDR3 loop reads CASSLLRGFPDTIYF. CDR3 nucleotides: TGTGCCAGCAGCTTGCTCAGGGGGTTTCCGGACACCATATATTTT.

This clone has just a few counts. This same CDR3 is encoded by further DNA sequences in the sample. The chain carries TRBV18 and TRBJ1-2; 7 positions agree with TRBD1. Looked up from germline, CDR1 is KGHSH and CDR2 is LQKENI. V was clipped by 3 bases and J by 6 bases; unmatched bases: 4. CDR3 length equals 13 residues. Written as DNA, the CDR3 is TGTGCCAGCTCACCCCAGGGGGGAGATGGCTACACCTTC. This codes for CASSPQGGDGYTF. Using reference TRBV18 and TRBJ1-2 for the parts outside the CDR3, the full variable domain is NAGVMQNPRHLVRRRGQEARLRCSPMKGHSHVYWYRQLPEEGLKFMVYLQKENIIDESGMPKERFSAEFPKEGPSILRIQQVVRGDSAAYFCASSPQGGDGYTFGSGTRLTVV.

CDR3 region: CASSPGAGGELFF. As DNA, the CDR3 is TGTGCCAGCAGCCCGGGAGCCGGCGGGGAGCTGTTTTTT. The chain couples TRBV28 to TRBJ2-2; TRBD2 might be the D (6 bases). The germline gives CDR1 MDHEN, CDR2 SYDVKM. This CDR3 region has 13 residues. V dropped 6 bases and J dropped 7 bases, with 12 bases sitting between them.

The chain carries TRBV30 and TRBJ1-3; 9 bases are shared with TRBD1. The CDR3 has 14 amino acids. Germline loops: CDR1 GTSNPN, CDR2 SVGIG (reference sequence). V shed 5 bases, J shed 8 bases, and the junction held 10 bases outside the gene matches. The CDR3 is CAWDLGQGLHTIYF. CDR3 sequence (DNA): TGTGCCTGGGACCTGGGACAGGGTCTACACACCATATATTTT.

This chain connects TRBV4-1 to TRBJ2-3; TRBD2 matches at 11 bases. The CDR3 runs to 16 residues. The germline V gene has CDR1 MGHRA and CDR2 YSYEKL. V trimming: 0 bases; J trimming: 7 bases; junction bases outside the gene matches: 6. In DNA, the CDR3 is TGCGCCAGCAGCCAAGAAACTAGCGGGAGCCCATATACGCAGTATTTT. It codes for CASSQETSGSPYTQYF.

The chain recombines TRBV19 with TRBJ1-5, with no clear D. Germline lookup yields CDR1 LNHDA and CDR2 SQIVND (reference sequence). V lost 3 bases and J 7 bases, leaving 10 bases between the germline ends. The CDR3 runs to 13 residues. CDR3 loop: CASSIFPRQPQHF. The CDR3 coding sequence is TGTGCCAGTAGTATTTTTCCGCGGCAGCCCCAGCATTTT. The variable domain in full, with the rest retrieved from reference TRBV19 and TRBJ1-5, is DGGITQSPKYLFRKEGQNVTLSCEQNLNHDAMYWYRQDPGQGLRLIYYSQIVNDFQKGDIAEGYSVSREKKESFPLTVTSAQKNPTAFYLCASSIFPRQPQHFGDGTRLSIL.

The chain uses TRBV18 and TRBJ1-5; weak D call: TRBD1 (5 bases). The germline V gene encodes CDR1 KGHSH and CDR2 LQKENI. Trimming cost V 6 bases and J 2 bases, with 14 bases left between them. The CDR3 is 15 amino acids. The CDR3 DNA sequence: TGTGCCAGCTCCCCTCAGGGTGCGCGCAATCAGCCCCAGCATTTT. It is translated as CASSPQGARNQPQHF.

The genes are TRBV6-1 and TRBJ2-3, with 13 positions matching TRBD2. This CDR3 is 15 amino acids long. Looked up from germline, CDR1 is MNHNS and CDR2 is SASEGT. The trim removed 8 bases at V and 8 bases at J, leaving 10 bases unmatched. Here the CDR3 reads CASGGTSGRDRTQYF. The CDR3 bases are TGTGCCAGCGGGGGTACTAGCGGGAGGGATCGTACGCAGTATTTT.

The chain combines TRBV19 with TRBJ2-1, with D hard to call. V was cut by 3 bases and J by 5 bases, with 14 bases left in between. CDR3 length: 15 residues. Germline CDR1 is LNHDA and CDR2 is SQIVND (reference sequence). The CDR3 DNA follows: TGTGCCAGTAGTATCAGGCAAAGAAACGACAATGAGCAGTTCTTC. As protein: CASSIRQRNDNEQFF.

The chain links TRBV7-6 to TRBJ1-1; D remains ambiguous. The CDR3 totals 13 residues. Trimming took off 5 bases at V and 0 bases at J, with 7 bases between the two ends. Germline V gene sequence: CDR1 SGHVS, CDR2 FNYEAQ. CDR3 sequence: CASSKQLNTEAFF. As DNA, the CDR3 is TGTGCCAGCAGCAAGCAACTGAACACTGAAGCTTTCTTT. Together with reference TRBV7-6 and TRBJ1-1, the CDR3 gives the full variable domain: GAGVSQSPRYKVTKRGQDVALRCDPISGHVSLYWYRQALGQGPEFLTYFNYEAQQDKSGLPNDRFSAERPEGSISTLTIQRTEQRDSAMYRCASSKQLNTEAFFGQGTRLTVV.

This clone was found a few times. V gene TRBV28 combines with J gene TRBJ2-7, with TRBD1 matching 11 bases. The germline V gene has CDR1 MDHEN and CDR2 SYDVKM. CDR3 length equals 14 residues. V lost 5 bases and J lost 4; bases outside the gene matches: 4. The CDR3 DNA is TGTGCCAGCAGTGGAAGGGACAGGGGGTACGAGCAGTACTTC. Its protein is CASSGRDRGYEQYF.

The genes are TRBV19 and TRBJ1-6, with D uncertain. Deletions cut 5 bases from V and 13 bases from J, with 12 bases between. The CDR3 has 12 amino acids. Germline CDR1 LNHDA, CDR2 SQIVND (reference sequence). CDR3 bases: TGTGCCAGTAGTGACGGGTGGCAGCCCCTCCACTTT. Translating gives CASSDGWQPLHF. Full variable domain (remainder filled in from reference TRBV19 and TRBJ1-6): DGGITQSPKYLFRKEGQNVTLSCEQNLNHDAMYWYRQDPGQGLRLIYYSQIVNDFQKGDIAEGYSVSREKKESFPLTVTSAQKNPTAFYLCASSDGWQPLHFGNGTRLTVT.

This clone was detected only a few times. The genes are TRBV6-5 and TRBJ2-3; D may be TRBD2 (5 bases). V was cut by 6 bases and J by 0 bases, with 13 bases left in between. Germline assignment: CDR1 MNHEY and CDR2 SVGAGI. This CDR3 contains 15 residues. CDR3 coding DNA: TGTGCCAGCAGCCCGCTCGGGGATAGCACAGATACGCAGTATTTT. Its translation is CASSPLGDSTDTQYF.

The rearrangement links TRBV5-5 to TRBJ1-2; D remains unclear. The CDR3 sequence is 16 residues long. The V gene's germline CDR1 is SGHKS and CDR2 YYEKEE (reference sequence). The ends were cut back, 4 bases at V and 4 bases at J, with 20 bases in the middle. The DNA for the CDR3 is TGTGCCAGCAGCCCCCTGGTGGAGGGAAGGACCTATGGCTACACCTTC. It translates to CASSPLVEGRTYGYTF. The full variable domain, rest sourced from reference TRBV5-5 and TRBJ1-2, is DAGVTQSPTHLIKTRGQQVTLRCSPISGHKSVSWYQQVLGQGPQFIFQYYEKEERGRGNFPDRFSARQFPNYSSELNVNALLLGDSALYLCASSPLVEGRTYGYTFGSGTRLTVV.

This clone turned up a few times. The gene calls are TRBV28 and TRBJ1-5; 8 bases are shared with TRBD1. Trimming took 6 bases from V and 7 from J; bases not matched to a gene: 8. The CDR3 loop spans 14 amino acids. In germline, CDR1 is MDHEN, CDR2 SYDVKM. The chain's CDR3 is CASRLTGGGQPQHF. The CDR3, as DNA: TGTGCCAGCAGGTTAACAGGGGGAGGGCAGCCCCAGCATTTT.

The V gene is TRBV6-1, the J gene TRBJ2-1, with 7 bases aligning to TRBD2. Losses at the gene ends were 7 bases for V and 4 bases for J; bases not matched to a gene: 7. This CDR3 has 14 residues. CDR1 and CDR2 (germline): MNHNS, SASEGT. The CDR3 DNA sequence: TGTGCCAGCAAGGTGAGCGGGGAGTACAATGAGCAGTTCTTC. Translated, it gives CASKVSGEYNEQFF.